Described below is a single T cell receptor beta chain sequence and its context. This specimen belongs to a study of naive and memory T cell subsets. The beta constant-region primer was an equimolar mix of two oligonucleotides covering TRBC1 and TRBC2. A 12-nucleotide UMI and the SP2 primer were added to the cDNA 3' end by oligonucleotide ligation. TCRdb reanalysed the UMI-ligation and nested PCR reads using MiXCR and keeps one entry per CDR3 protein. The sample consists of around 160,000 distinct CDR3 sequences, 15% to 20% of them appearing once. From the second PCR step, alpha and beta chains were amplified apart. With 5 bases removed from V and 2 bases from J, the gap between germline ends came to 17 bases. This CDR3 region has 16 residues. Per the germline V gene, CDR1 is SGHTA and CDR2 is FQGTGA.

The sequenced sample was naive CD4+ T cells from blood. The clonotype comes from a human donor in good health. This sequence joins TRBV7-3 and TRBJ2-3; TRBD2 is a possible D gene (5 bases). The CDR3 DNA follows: TGTGCCAGCAGCCCACAACCGGGATTATTCACAGATACGCAGTATTTT. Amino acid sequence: CASSPQPGLFTDTQYF.